A selection of T cell receptor beta chains follows, all from one sample in a study of radiotherapy plus CTLA-4 blockade in lung cancer. Only in-frame clones appear in the TCRdb table, and some are missing; sequencing was by immunoSEQ multiplex PCR. The table records 100,000 or so clones, around 81% of them present only once. The source was peripheral blood, collected from a patient treated with radiotherapy plus ipilimumab. These receptor sequences come from a human donor with non-small cell lung cancer that progressed on radiotherapy plus ipilimumab. Each CDR3 is given with its conserved first and last residue. The D gene is left open where the match is weak. Rows may omit the clone size; those that give it use once, few, many or a size class.

-	14	TRBJ1-2	TRBV5-6	-	CASTRSGPNYGYTF	TGTGCCAGCACAAGGTCAGGTCCTAACTATGGCTACACCTTC
-	13	TRBJ2-1	TRBV7-2	-	CASSLTTRGEQFF	TGTGCCAGCAGCTTAACGACAAGAGGCGAGCAGTTCTTC
TRBD1	16	TRBJ1-2	TRBV10-3	-	CAISEPSGTGGSGYTF	TGTGCCATCAGTGAGCCCTCCGGGACAGGGGGCTCGGGCTACACCTTC
-	12	TRBJ1-1	TRBV6-4	-	CASRSGTAEAFF	TGTGCCAGCAGAAGCGGGACGGCAGAAGCTTTCTTT
-	13	TRBJ1-1	TRBV7-9	-	CASRQTSQGEAFF	TGTGCCAGCAGACAAACCTCTCAGGGTGAAGCTTTCTTT
-	16	TRBJ1-3	TRBV2	-	CASSKPGLSSGNTIYF	TGTGCCAGCAGTAAACCGGGACTCAGCTCTGGAAACACCATATATTTT
TRBD2	15	TRBJ2-3	TRBV2	-	CASSGQRGAGDTQYF	TGTGCCAGCAGTGGCCAGCGGGGGGCAGGAGATACGCAGTATTTT
-	15	TRBJ1-2	TRBV7-2	many	CASSLSFYWIYGYTF	TGTGCCAGCAGCTTATCCTTTTACTGGATCTATGGCTACACCTTC
TRBD1	15	TRBJ1-1	TRBV2	-	CASKGRTGYDTEAFF	TGTGCCAGTAAGGGTCGGACAGGGTATGACACTGAAGCTTTCTTT
-	13	TRBJ2-3	TRBV7-3	-	CASSLGHTDTQYF	TGTGCCAGCAGCCTAGGGCACACAGATACGCAGTATTTT
TRBD2	14	TRBJ2-3	TRBV9	-	CASTREGGTDTQYF	TGTGCCAGCACTCGGGAGGGGGGTACAGATACGCAGTATTTT
TRBD2	15	TRBJ2-7	TRBV29-1	-	CSVEGGSLTLREQYF	TGCAGCGTTGAGGGCGGGAGTCTCACCCTCCGCGAGCAGTACTTC
-	13	TRBJ1-2	TRBV10-3	-	CAISESSDYGYTF	TGTGCCATCAGTGAGTCGTCGGACTATGGCTACACCTTC
TRBD1	16	TRBJ2-1	TRBV6-1	-	CASSEGDRFDYNEQFF	TGTGCCAGCAGTGAAGGGGACAGGTTCGACTACAATGAGCAGTTCTTC
TRBD1	15	TRBJ1-6	TRBV19	-	CASGPGQSYNSPLHF	TGTGCCAGTGGACCGGGACAGTCCTATAATTCACCCCTCCACTTT
-	14	TRBJ1-3	TRBV5-1	once	CASSENEGRNTIYF	TGCGCCAGCAGCGAAAATGAGGGGAGAAACACCATATATTTT
TRBD1	16	TRBJ1-6	TRBV19	-	CASREQGASYNSPLHF	TGTGCCAGTAGGGAACAGGGGGCGTCCTATAATTCACCCCTCCACTTT
-	14	TRBJ1-2	TRBV14	-	CASSQVGEGYGYTF	TGTGCCAGCAGCCAAGTGGGCGAAGGGTATGGCTACACCTTC
-	13	TRBJ2-1	TRBV7-9	-	CASSLAGGNEQFF	TGTGCCAGCAGCTTAGCAGGGGGCAATGAGCAGTTCTTC
-	16	TRBJ2-6	TRBV19	many	CASSPAQASGANVLTF	TGTGCCAGTAGTCCCGCACAGGCCTCTGGGGCCAACGTCCTGACTTTC
-	17	TRBJ2-1	TRBV9	once	CASSASRALSSYNEQFF	TGTGCCAGCAGCGCCAGCAGGGCCCTTAGCTCCTACAATGAGCAGTTCTTC
-	16	TRBJ2-2	TRBV5-1	-	CASSLRTATNTGELFF	TGCGCCAGCAGCTTGAGGACAGCGACGAACACCGGGGAGCTGTTTTTT
-	14	TRBJ1-4	TRBV5-4	-	CASSLGRTNEKLFF	TGTGCCAGCAGCTTGGGGCGGACCAATGAAAAACTGTTTTTT
TRBD2	19	TRBJ2-7	TRBV5-1	-	CASSTGLAGGPRSSYEQYF	TGCGCCAGCAGTACTGGACTAGCGGGGGGCCCCAGAAGCTCCTACGAGCAGTACTTC
TRBD1	16	TRBJ1-1	TRBV9	-	CASERGQGASNTEAFF	TGTGCCAGCGAAAGGGGACAGGGGGCCTCGAACACTGAAGCTTTCTTT
TRBD2	19	TRBJ2-1	TRBV5-4	-	CASSPGGTSGRADYNEQFF	TGTGCCAGCAGCCCGGGGGGGACTAGCGGGAGGGCCGACTACAATGAGCAGTTCTTC
-	13	TRBJ2-1	TRBV27	-	CASFSRSEEKQFF	TGTGCCAGCTTTTCCCGCTCCGAGGAGAAGCAGTTCTTC
TRBD1	18	TRBJ1-4	TRBV4-3	once	CASSQDVTGGAGVEKLFF	TGCGCCAGCAGCCAAGATGTAACAGGGGGGGCAGGGGTTGAAAAACTGTTTTTT
-	13	TRBJ1-4	TRBV6-5	-	CASRQAGREKLFF	TGTGCCAGCAGGCAGGCAGGGCGGGAAAAACTGTTTTTT
TRBD2	14	TRBJ2-1	TRBV6-6	-	CASSPTSGNHEQFF	TGTGCCAGCAGTCCGACTAGCGGGAATCATGAGCAGTTCTTC
TRBD1	13	TRBJ1-4	TRBV2	-	CASSGTDNEKLFF	TGTGCCAGCAGCGGGACAGATAATGAAAAACTGTTTTTT
-	14	TRBJ2-7	TRBV25-1	-	CASTAGPPQREQYF	TGTGCCAGCACGGCGGGACCCCCGCAGAGGGAGCAGTACTTC
-	16	TRBJ1-1	TRBV15	-	CATSRDPGTRISEAFF	TGTGCCACCAGCAGAGATCCCGGGACCCGGATCTCTGAAGCTTTCTTT
-	13	TRBJ2-7	TRBV6-1	few	CASSNSGPNYQYF	TGTGCCAGCAGTAACTCGGGGCCTAATTACCAGTACTTC
-	14	TRBJ1-4	TRBV4-3	-	CASSQDPLSEKLFF	TGCGCCAGCAGCCAAGATCCCCTTAGTGAAAAACTGTTTTTT
TRBD1	15	TRBJ1-6	TRBV19	-	CASSRGTGGDSPLHF	TGTGCCAGTAGTAGAGGGACAGGGGGGGATTCACCCCTCCACTTT
TRBD1	17	TRBJ1-3	TRBV18	few	CASSPQEGAGSGNTIYF	TGTGCCAGCTCACCGCAGGAGGGGGCAGGATCTGGAAACACCATATATTTT
TRBD2	14	TRBJ2-4	TRBV30	-	CAWSVHPSAQAGSF	TGTGCCTGGAGTGTACACCCCAGTGCGCAAGCGGGGTCCTTC
-	13	TRBJ1-2	TRBV18	few	CASSPPQGAGYTF	TGTGCCAGCTCACCCCCGCAGGGTGCTGGCTACACCTTC
TRBD2	16	TRBJ2-1	TRBV7-8	-	CASSPWREVSYNEQFF	TGTGCCAGCAGTCCCTGGCGGGAGGTATCCTACAATGAGCAGTTCTTC
-	14	TRBJ1-6	TRBV30	-	CAWALSSYNSPLHF	TGTGCCTGGGCACTGAGCTCCTATAATTCACCCCTCCACTTT
TRBD1	14	TRBJ1-1	TRBV7-8	-	CASSQGTANTEAFF	TGTGCCAGCAGCCAAGGGACAGCGAACACTGAAGCTTTCTTT
-	16	TRBJ1-3	TRBV7-2	once	CASSLYEPSSGNTIYF	TGTGCCAGCAGCCTTTACGAACCGAGCTCTGGAAACACCATATATTTT
-	15	TRBJ2-5	TRBV7-8	-	CASSLVALGRETQYF	TGTGCCAGCAGCCTTGTTGCCCTGGGCCGCGAGACCCAGTACTTC
-	14	TRBJ2-3	TRBV19	-	CASSIDGGPYTQYF	TGTGCCAGTAGTATAGACGGGGGGCCCTATACGCAGTATTTT
-	14	TRBJ2-7	TRBV11-2	-	CASSLRTFSYEQYF	TGTGCCAGCAGCCTTCGGACATTCTCCTACGAGCAGTACTTC
-	16	TRBJ2-3	TRBV5-8	-	CASSLGTTRNTDTQYF	TGTGCCAGCAGCTTGGGAACAACACGGAACACAGATACGCAGTATTTT
-	15	TRBJ2-1	TRBV6-5	-	CASSPPGPRPNEQFF	TGTGCCAGCAGCCCGCCGGGGCCCCGACCCAATGAGCAGTTCTTC
-	15	TRBJ1-5	TRBV28	-	CASSLLVGGGQPQHF	TGTGCCAGCAGTCTCCTTGTTGGGGGAGGACAGCCCCAGCATTTT
-	15	TRBJ2-1	TRBV6-1	-	CASSEMPPGLNEQFF	TGTGCCAGCAGTGAAATGCCGCCAGGTCTTAATGAGCAGTTCTTC
-	15	TRBJ1-2	TRBV21-1	-	CASSKEGCANYGYTF	TGTGCCAGCAGCAAAGAGGGGTGTGCTAACTATGGCTACACCTTC
-	17	TRBJ2-2	TRBV11-3	-	CASSLDPQGANTGELFF	TGTGCCAGCAGCTTAGACCCACAGGGCGCGAACACCGGGGAGCTGTTTTTT
-	14	TRBJ2-7	TRBV19	-	CASSIFGEPYEQYF	TGTGCCAGTAGTATTTTCGGGGAACCCTACGAGCAGTACTTC
-	16	TRBJ2-3	TRBV14	-	CASSRRGGGRTDTQYF	TGTGCCAGCAGCCGACGTGGCGGGGGCCGAACAGATACGCAGTATTTT
TRBD1	16	TRBJ1-5	TRBV5-8	-	CASSLGDRGGNQPQHF	TGTGCCAGCAGCTTGGGGGACAGGGGGGGAAATCAGCCCCAGCATTTT
-	15	TRBJ1-5	TRBV10-3	-	CAISESRGSNQPQHF	TGTGCCATCAGTGAGTCGAGGGGAAGCAATCAGCCCCAGCATTTT
-	16	TRBJ2-1	TRBV6-5	-	CASSYTSASSYNEQFF	TGTGCCAGCAGTTACACCTCTGCGTCATCCTACAATGAGCAGTTCTTC
TRBD1	18	TRBJ1-2	TRBV4-1	-	CASSQAAKGQGRKDGYTF	TGCGCCAGCAGCCAGGCGGCTAAGGGACAGGGGAGGAAGGATGGCTACACCTTC